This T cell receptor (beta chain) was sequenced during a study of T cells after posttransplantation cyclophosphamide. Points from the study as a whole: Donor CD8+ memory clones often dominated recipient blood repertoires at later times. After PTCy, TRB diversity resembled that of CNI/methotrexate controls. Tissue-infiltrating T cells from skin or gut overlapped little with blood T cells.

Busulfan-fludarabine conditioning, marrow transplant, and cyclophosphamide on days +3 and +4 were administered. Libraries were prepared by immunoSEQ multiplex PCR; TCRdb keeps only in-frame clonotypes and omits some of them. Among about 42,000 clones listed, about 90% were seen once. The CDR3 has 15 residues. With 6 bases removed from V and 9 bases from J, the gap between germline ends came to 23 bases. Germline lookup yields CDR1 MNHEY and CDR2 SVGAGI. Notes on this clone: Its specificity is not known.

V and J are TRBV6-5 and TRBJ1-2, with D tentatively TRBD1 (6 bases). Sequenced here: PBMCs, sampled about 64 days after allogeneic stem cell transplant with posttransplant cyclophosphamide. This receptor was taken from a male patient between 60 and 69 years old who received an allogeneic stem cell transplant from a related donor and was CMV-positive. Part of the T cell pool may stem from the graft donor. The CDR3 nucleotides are TGTGCCAGCAGAAAATCACAGGGACGACTTTTGCGCTACACCTTC. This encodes CASRKSQGRLLRYTF.